This T cell receptor (beta chain) emerged from a study of response to subunit inactivated influenza vaccine. Study conclusions and caveats: The authors suggested that few new T cells are recruited per seasonal influenza vaccination.

TCRdb re-derived calls from the RT-PCR reads in MiXCR, one entry per CDR3 protein. The data contain 550,000 to 800,000 distinct CDR3 sequences, approximately 14% of them singletons. The CDR3 has 17 amino acids. V shed 2 bases and J 2 bases; nucleotides not matched to a gene: 6. Per the germline V gene, CDR1 is ENHRY and CDR2 is SYGVKD. Concerning this clonotype itself: Its specificity is unknown.

The sequence was collected from a man between 45 and 60 years old who received an inactivated influenza vaccine. The material sequenced was PBMCs from blood, taken approximately 12 days after vaccination. The chain links TRBV10-3 to TRBJ2-7, with TRBD2 matching over 13 bases. CDR3 loop: CAISEGLAGAVAYEQYF. The CDR3 DNA sequence: TGTGCCATCAGTGAGGGACTAGCGGGGGCGGTAGCCTACGAGCAGTACTTC.